These 26 T cell receptor beta chains were sequenced from one sample in a study of blood T cell repertoires in COVID-19. Produced via immunoSEQ multiplex PCR; TCRdb's table is partial and in-frame only. Of some 40,000 clones listed, 88% were seen once; the top ten hold 4.8%. The specimen sequenced was peripheral blood. All receptors come from a human donor in a cohort sampled during active COVID-19.

The chain carries TRBV7-8 and TRBJ2-2, with 7 bases fitting TRBD1. CDR3 length: 16 residues. With V trimmed by 4 bases and J by 3 bases, 8 bases remained unmatched. From germline, CDR1 is SGHVS and CDR2 FQNEAQ. The CDR3: CASSSRTGRYTGELFF. As DNA, the CDR3 is TGTGCCAGCAGCTCTCGGACAGGAAGATACACCGGGGAGCTGTTTTTT.

The gene calls are TRBV27 and TRBJ2-1; perhaps TRBD1 as D (5 bases). V shed 7 bases and J shed 6 bases, with 19 bases lying between them. CDR3 length: 15 residues. Looked up from germline, CDR1 is MNHEY and CDR2 is SMNVEV (reference sequence). As DNA, the CDR3 is TGTGCCAGCATCCCCCTGGTAGGGGTTTCCAATGAGCAGTTCTTC. It is translated as CASIPLVGVSNEQFF.

The CDR3 spells CASSPSGGKGQPQHF. DNA of the CDR3: TGTGCCAGCAGCCCCTCCGGGGGGAAGGGGCAGCCCCAGCATTTT. The chain employs TRBV7-8 and TRBJ1-5; weak D call: TRBD1 (5 bases). The CDR3 runs 15 residues. The germline CDR1 and CDR2 sequences are SGHVS and FQNEAQ. The ends were cut back, 5 bases at V and 7 bases at J, with 18 bases in the middle.

The chain employs TRBV9 and TRBJ2-5, with D possibly TRBD2 on 5 matching bases. Deletions cut 4 bases from V and 5 bases from J, with 18 bases between. The CDR3 has 15 residues. The germline gives CDR1 SGDLS, CDR2 YYNGEE. The CDR3 DNA sequence: TGTGCCAGCAGCTCCTCCTCCTACGGGGAGGAGACCCAGTACTTC. Translation gives CASSSSSYGEETQYF.

The gene calls are TRBV28 and TRBJ2-5; TRBD2 matches 9 bases. This CDR3 spans 14 amino acids. V lost 4 bases, J lost 7 bases, and 7 bases stayed unmatched. CDR1 is MDHEN, CDR2 SYDVKM, per germline. For the CDR3, the DNA is TGTGCCAGCAGTTCCGGACTAGCGCCGGGGACCCAGTACTTC. Protein sequence: CASSSGLAPGTQYF.

V usage is TRBV7-2 and J usage is TRBJ2-5; 8 nucleotides match TRBD2. Trimming cost V 3 bases and J 3 bases; bases outside gene matches: 18. Germline loops: CDR1 SGHTA, CDR2 FQGNSA. The CDR3 consists of 19 residues. DNA for the CDR3: TGTGCCAGCAGCTTTATATCCCTCCGAGCGGGAGTTGGGGAAGAGACCCAGTACTTC. Protein product: CASSFISLRAGVGEETQYF.

The chain employs TRBV28 and TRBJ2-1, with D unclear. The CDR3 length is 15 residues. The V gene lost 7 bases and the J gene lost 8 bases, with 21 bases spanning the gap. Per the germline V gene, CDR1 is MDHEN and CDR2 is SYDVKM. In DNA form, the CDR3 reads TGTGCCAGCAAGGCCCAGATTGCGGAACGGGATGAGCAGTTCTTC. Its protein product is CASKAQIAERDEQFF.

The chain combines TRBV28 with TRBJ2-3, with 13 bases lining up with TRBD2. Trimming removed 5 bases from V and 0 bases from J; junction bases left unmatched: 5. The CDR3 loop spans 17 amino acids. Germline V gene sequence: CDR1 MDHEN, CDR2 SYDVKM. The CDR3 protein is CASSLWTSGSSTDTQYF. The CDR3 DNA reads as TGTGCCAGCAGTCTCTGGACTAGCGGGAGTAGCACAGATACGCAGTATTTT.

This chain joins TRBV6-6 and TRBJ1-2, with D maybe TRBD1 (6 bases). The V end was cut by 6 bases, the J end by 5 bases, with 7 bases between. The CDR3 is made up of 11 amino acids. Germline V lookup: CDR1 MNHNY, CDR2 SVGAGI (reference sequence). CDR3 protein: CASRTGYGYTF. CDR3 nucleotide sequence: TGTGCCAGCAGGACAGGATATGGCTACACCTTC.

This sequence joins TRBV28 and TRBJ2-7; a weak D match, TRBD1 (5 bases). V shed 4 bases and J shed 2 bases, with 18 bases lying between them. The CDR3 runs 16 residues. CDR1 is MDHEN and CDR2 is SYDVKM in the germline V gene. Here the CDR3 reads CASSSPTSGHPYEQYF. DNA of the CDR3: TGTGCCAGCAGTTCCCCCACCTCAGGGCACCCCTACGAGCAGTACTTC.

The CDR3 region is CAISGAVDTIYF. The DNA for the CDR3 is TGTGCCATCAGTGGGGCCGTGGACACCATATATTTT. The V gene is TRBV10-3, the J gene TRBJ1-3, with D unresolved. Germline V gives CDR1 ENHRY, CDR2 SYGVKD. The V end lost 4 bases, the J end lost 8 bases, and 9 bases lay between the germline ends. The CDR3 has 12 amino acids.

With regard to this clone: Other DNA sequences in the sample encode the same CDR3. The V gene is TRBV7-9, the J gene TRBJ2-5, with D possibly TRBD1 on 5 matching bases. With 1 base removed from V and 5 bases from J, the gap between germline ends came to 11 bases. Germline CDR1 and CDR2: SEHNR and FQNEAQ (reference sequence). This CDR3 is 14 amino acids long. CDR3: CASSLVGVQETQYF. CDR3 sequence (DNA): TGTGCCAGCAGCTTAGTAGGGGTTCAGGAGACCCAGTACTTC.

V usage is TRBV27 and J usage is TRBJ2-7; D perhaps matches TRBD1 (5 bases). This CDR3 has 14 residues. Trimming cost V 7 bases and J 2 bases, with 15 bases left between them. Germline V CDR1 and CDR2: MNHEY, SMNVEV (reference sequence). As DNA, the CDR3 is TGTGCCAGCACCCTAGGGGCACGGGCCTACGAGCAGTACTTC. Its protein is CASTLGARAYEQYF.

The rearrangement joins TRBV21-1 to TRBJ2-7; whether TRBD2, the table's D call, matches the DNA was not checked. TRBV21-1 is an annotated pseudogene. The CDR3 has 15 amino acids. The DNA of the CDR3 is TGTGCCAGCAGCAGAACCTCGGGACTCCACTACGAGCAGTACTTC. Its protein product is CASSRTSGLHYEQYF.

This clone has just one count. The chain joins TRBV11-1 to TRBJ2-2, with D uncertain. Germline V gene data show CDR1 as SGHAT and CDR2 as FQDESV (reference sequence). The CDR3 is made up of 14 amino acids. V dropped 8 bases and J dropped 2 bases, with 12 bases sitting between them. The CDR3 loop is CASVGRINTGELFF. Written as DNA, the CDR3 is TGTGCCAGCGTGGGCAGGATAAACACCGGGGAGCTGTTTTTT. The whole variable domain, remainder taken from reference TRBV11-1 and TRBJ2-2, is EAEVAQSPRYKITEKSQAVAFWCDPISGHATLYWYRQILGQGPELLVQFQDESVVDDSQLPKDRFSAERLKGVDSTLKIQPAELGDSAMYLCASVGRINTGELFFGEGSRLTVL.

V usage is TRBV19 and J usage is TRBJ1-3; D perhaps matches TRBD1 (5 bases). Germline values: CDR1 LNHDA, CDR2 SQIVND (reference sequence). Trimming took 3 bases from V and 0 from J, leaving 15 bases between them. The CDR3 runs to 17 residues. The CDR3 protein is CASSILTASRSGNTIYF. The CDR3, as DNA: TGTGCCAGTAGTATCTTGACAGCCTCCCGCTCTGGAAACACCATATATTTT.

The chain combines TRBV19 with TRBJ2-7, with TRBD2 identical over 14 bases. The CDR3 spans 18 residues. J gave up 6 bases and V 5 bases, and 15 bases lay outside the gene matches. Germline V lookup: CDR1 LNHDA, CDR2 SQIVND (reference sequence). The CDR3 DNA is TGTGCCAGTAGTCGGTCTCCGGGACTAGCGGGAGAAAGTGGCGAGCAGTACTTC. Residues: CASSRSPGLAGESGEQYF.

This chain connects TRBV30 to TRBJ2-7, with TRBD2 identical over 7 bases. Per the germline V gene, CDR1 is GTSNPN and CDR2 is SVGIG (reference sequence). CDR3 length: 13 amino acids. V shed 4 bases, J shed 4 bases, and the junction held 7 bases outside the gene matches. The CDR3 sequence is CAWTLGTTYEQYF. DNA for the CDR3: TGTGCCTGGACTCTCGGGACTACTTACGAGCAGTACTTC.

The V call is TRBV2, the J call TRBJ2-1; 11 positions match TRBD2. Trimming cost V 6 bases and J 6 bases; bases outside gene matches: 7. The CDR3 has 15 amino acids. CDR1 is SNHLY and CDR2 is FYNNEI in the germline V gene. CDR3 sequence: CASSAGLAGTNEQFF. The CDR3 region has the DNA TGTGCCAGCAGCGCCGGACTAGCGGGCACCAATGAGCAGTTCTTC. The full variable domain, in which reference TRBV2 and TRBJ2-1 provide the parts outside the CDR3, is EPEVTQTPSHQVTQMGQEVILRCVPISNHLYFYWYRQILGQKVEFLVSFYNNEISEKSEIFDDQFSVERPDGSNFTLKIRSTKLEDSAMYFCASSAGLAGTNEQFFGPGTRLTVL.

The chain links TRBV2 to TRBJ2-1; TRBD2 agrees at 15 bases. The CDR3 length is 17 residues. The V gene's germline CDR1 is SNHLY and CDR2 FYNNEI. The J segment lost 12 bases and the V segment lost 6 bases, leaving 15 bases of the junction unmatched. The DNA for the CDR3 is TGTGCCAGCAGCGCCGGGACTAGCGGGAGGTGGGGTGGTGGGCAGTTCTTC. Residues: CASSAGTSGRWGGGQFF.

The genes are TRBV5-4 and TRBJ1-5; D possibly corresponds to TRBD1 (6 bases). The CDR3 has 17 amino acids. The germline CDR1 and CDR2 sequences are SGHNT and YYREEE (reference sequence). V was trimmed by 4 bases and J by 4 bases, leaving 21 bases between them. CDR3 sequence (DNA): TGTGCCAGCAGCAGGGGGGGCTTCGGCAGTGAGAATCAGCCCCAGCATTTT. Residues: CASSRGGFGSENQPQHF.

The CDR3 is CASSPPGRGETQYF. CDR3 coding DNA: TGTGCCAGCTCACCCCCGGGCAGGGGAGAGACCCAGTACTTC. This chain connects TRBV18 to TRBJ2-5; a possible D gene is TRBD1 (6 bases). With 3 bases removed from V and 4 bases from J, the gap between germline ends came to 12 bases. This CDR3 contains 14 residues. The germline V gene encodes CDR1 KGHSH and CDR2 LQKENI. Filled out from reference TRBV18 and TRBJ2-5, the complete variable domain reads NAGVMQNPRHLVRRRGQEARLRCSPMKGHSHVYWYRQLPEEGLKFMVYLQKENIIDESGMPKERFSAEFPKEGPSILRIQQVVRGDSAAYFCASSPPGRGETQYFGPGTRLLVL.

The chain employs TRBV5-1 and TRBJ2-5; 10 nucleotides match TRBD1. The CDR3 extends over 15 amino acids. The V gene's germline CDR1 is SGHRS and CDR2 YFSETQ. J gave up 1 base and V 0 bases, and 0 bases lay outside the gene matches. DNA for the CDR3: TGCGCCAGCAGCTTGGGGGACAGGGGCCAAGAGACCCAGTACTTC. Translation: CASSLGDRGQETQYF. The complete variable domain, with remaining parts taken from reference TRBV5-1 and TRBJ2-5, reads KAGVTQTPRYLIKTRGQQVTLSCSPISGHRSVSWYQQTPGQGLQFLFEYFSETQRNKGNFPGRFSGRQFSNSRSEMNVSTLELGDSALYLCASSLGDRGQETQYFGPGTRLLVL.

This clone turned up a few times. V and J are TRBV9 and TRBJ1-5; tentative D call: TRBD1 (6 bases). The CDR3 spans 15 residues. Trimming took off 3 bases at V and 5 bases at J, with 15 bases between the two ends. Germline-derived CDR1 and CDR2 are SGDLS and YYNGEE. The CDR3 bases are TGTGCCAGCAGCGCCTCGGGGACATACGATCAGCCCCAGCATTTT. Its translation: CASSASGTYDQPQHF.

The rearrangement links TRBV11-2 to TRBJ2-1; maybe TRBD2 (6 bases). CDR3 size: 15 residues. Per germline, CDR1 SGHAT and CDR2 FQNNGV. The germline V and J ends were trimmed by 0 bases and 9 bases, with 15 bases remaining between them. CDR3 sequence (DNA): TGTGCCAGCAGCTTAGAGGGGACTCTGGGGGTTGAGCAGTTCTTC. It codes for CASSLEGTLGVEQFF.

The J gene is TRBJ2-7, the V gene TRBV7-9; no clear D gene. V shed 3 bases and J shed 2 bases, with 11 bases lying between them. CDR3 length equals 14 residues. Germline lookup yields CDR1 SEHNR and CDR2 FQNEAQ (reference sequence). CDR3 sequence reads: CASSLVQHPYEQYF. The CDR3 nucleotides are TGTGCCAGCAGCTTGGTACAGCATCCCTACGAGCAGTACTTC.